What follows are 14 T cell receptor beta chains derived from one specimen sequenced in a study of blood T cell repertoires in COVID-19. The protocol was immunoSEQ multiplex PCR, while the TCRdb copy is restricted to in-frame clones and leaves out a portion. The table includes some 46,000 clones, roughly 87% detected once. Sequenced material: peripheral blood. Every receptor here comes from a man aged 55 to 70 with active COVID-19.

The V and J genes are TRBV10-3 and TRBJ2-1, with 8 bases matching TRBD2. J gave up 4 bases and V 8 bases, and 13 bases lay outside the gene matches. Germline loops: CDR1 ENHRY, CDR2 SYGVKD. This CDR3 has 16 amino acids. This CDR3 is CAIGSQGAGGYNEQFF. The CDR3 nucleotides read TGTGCCATCGGATCCCAGGGTGCGGGGGGATACAATGAGCAGTTCTTC.

The V call is TRBV5-1, the J call TRBJ1-4; weak D call: TRBD1 (6 bases). CDR3 length: 15 residues. Germline V lookup: CDR1 SGHRS, CDR2 YFSETQ. Trimming pared 1 base from V and 6 bases from J, leaving 13 bases between. CDR3 protein: CASSLMGAGDEKLFF. The CDR3 DNA reads TGCGCCAGCAGCTTGATGGGCGCAGGGGATGAAAAACTGTTTTTT.

The chain joins TRBV7-6 to TRBJ1-2; D is ambiguous. Germline lookup yields CDR1 SGHVS and CDR2 FNYEAQ. Trimming took off 5 bases at V and 6 bases at J, with 10 bases between the two ends. This CDR3 has 12 residues. The CDR3 spells CASSPARDGYTF. The CDR3 DNA sequence: TGTGCCAGCAGCCCGGCCCGGGATGGCTACACCTTC.

This chain uses TRBV6-6 with TRBJ1-6; tentative D call: TRBD1 (5 bases). Trimming took off 6 bases at V and 7 bases at J, with 31 bases between the two ends. The CDR3 contains 20 residues. Per germline, CDR1 MNHNY and CDR2 SVGAGI (reference sequence). The CDR3 protein is CASSYIYQTGGALGNSPLHF. CDR3 sequence (DNA): TGTGCCAGCAGCTACATATACCAGACTGGCGGGGCCTTAGGGAATTCACCCCTCCACTTT.

In DNA form, the CDR3 reads TGTGCCAGCAGGTCCACGGGGTCCGGTAATGAAAAACTGTTTTTT. It is translated as CASRSTGSGNEKLFF. The chain employs TRBV7-9 and TRBJ1-4; D remains unclear. Germline CDR1 SEHNR, CDR2 FQNEAQ (reference sequence). This CDR3 comprises 15 residues. Trimming cost V 6 bases and J 4 bases, with 15 bases left between them.

The chain combines TRBV21-1 with TRBJ2-3; TRBD2 is taken as the D call from the table, unchecked against the DNA. TRBV21-1 is termed a pseudogene. This CDR3 has 16 amino acids. CDR3 nucleotides: TGTGCCAGCAGCAAAGGACTAGCGGGAAAAGCAGATACGCAGTATTTT. Protein: CASSKGLAGKADTQYF.

V gene TRBV27 combines with J gene TRBJ1-2; 11 bases line up with TRBD1. Per the germline V gene, CDR1 is MNHEY and CDR2 is SMNVEV (reference sequence). V shed 6 bases, J shed 7 bases, and the junction held 7 bases outside the gene matches. The CDR3 runs 14 residues. The chain's CDR3 is CASRLGQGASGYTF. CDR3 nucleotides: TGTGCCAGCAGATTAGGACAGGGGGCCAGTGGCTACACCTTC.

J is TRBJ1-5 and V is TRBV5-8; 7 bases map to TRBD1. The CDR3 covers 15 residues. V shed 2 bases, J shed 2 bases, and the junction held 4 bases outside the gene matches. CDR1 is SGHTS, CDR2 YDEGEE, per germline. The CDR3 protein is CASSFQTGGNQPQHF. The CDR3 DNA reads TGTGCCAGCAGCTTTCAAACAGGGGGCAATCAGCCCCAGCATTTT.

This chain joins TRBV18 and TRBJ2-1; perhaps TRBD2 as D (6 bases). Trimming took 4 bases from V and 0 from J, leaving 10 bases between them. CDR3 length: 15 residues. Germline CDR1 is KGHSH and CDR2 is LQKENI. CDR3 bases: TGTGCCAGCTCACTTAGCGGAATCTCCTACAATGAGCAGTTCTTC. Translation: CASSLSGISYNEQFF.

DNA for the CDR3: TGTGCCACCAGTCCGGCGACAGGGGCCTACAATGAGCAGTTCTTC. Its protein is CATSPATGAYNEQFF. V is TRBV24-1 and J is TRBJ2-1; the match to TRBD1 covers 8 bases. The junction had 5 bases not matched to a gene; V was cut back by 6 bases and J by 2 bases. Germline lookup yields CDR1 KGHDR and CDR2 SFDVKD. This CDR3 comprises 15 residues.

J is TRBJ2-1 and V is TRBV19; 8 bases match TRBD2. Germline CDR1 and CDR2: LNHDA and SQIVND (reference sequence). J lost 6 bases, V lost 1 base, and 11 bases had no gene match. The CDR3 contains 17 residues. This CDR3 reads CASSIVEGGTRANEQFF. CDR3 nucleotide sequence: TGTGCCAGTAGTATAGTCGAAGGCGGGACTAGGGCCAATGAGCAGTTCTTC.

This clone is a singleton in its sample. The CDR3 DNA sequence: TGTGCCAGCAGCTATAGCGGGGGGCGGGGAGAGACCCAGTACTTC. Protein sequence: CASSYSGGRGETQYF. V and J are TRBV7-2 and TRBJ2-5; 10 nucleotides align to TRBD2. This CDR3 is 15 amino acids long. Germline V gene lookup returns CDR1 SGHTA and CDR2 FQGNSA. V was pared by 4 bases and J by 4 bases, with 6 bases of the junction left unmatched. Variable domain in full (rest from reference TRBV7-2 and TRBJ2-5): GAGVSQSPSNKVTEKGKDVELRCDPISGHTALYWYRQSLGQGLEFLIYFQGNSAPDKSGLPSDRFSAERTGGSVSTLTIQRTQQEDSAVYLCASSYSGGRGETQYFGPGTRLLVL.

The rearrangement uses TRBV5-1 and TRBJ1-1, with 9 nucleotides matching TRBD1. V shed 4 bases and J 6 bases; nucleotides not matched to a gene: 10. The CDR3 consists of 15 residues. The V gene's germline CDR1 is SGHRS and CDR2 YFSETQ. In DNA, the CDR3 is TGCGCCAGCAGCCCGTTGCGCAGGACAGGGGCTGAAGCTTTCTTT. Translation gives CASSPLRRTGAEAFF.

V is TRBV3-1 (or the pseudogene TRBV3-2) and J is TRBJ1-1; TRBD1 matches at 7 bases. Trimming removed 4 bases from V and 5 bases from J; junction bases left unmatched: 4. Germline V CDR1 and CDR2: LGHDT, YNNKEL (reference sequence). This CDR3 is built from 13 residues. The CDR3 spells CASSLTGVTEAFF. CDR3 sequence (DNA): TGTGCCAGCAGCCTAACAGGGGTAACTGAAGCTTTCTTT.